A single sample gave rise to the 14 T cell receptor beta chains below, sequenced in a study of spatial heterogeneity in lung cancer. TCRdb independently ran MiXCR on the 5' RACE reads; one entry per CDR3 protein. The sample yields roughly 39,000 distinct CDR3 sequences, roughly 7.4% seen once. Time point reported: sample taken at primary tumor resection. Unsorted whole RNA samples from tumor, nontumor lung or frozen PBMC were sequenced. Sequenced here: PBMCs, sampled at surgery. These receptors were collected from a male donor with early-stage non-small cell lung cancer.

This clonotype was observed at least ten times. The chain joins TRBV12-3 or TRBV12-4 to TRBJ2-5, with 7 bases fitting TRBD1. The CDR3 contains 14 residues. Unmatched junction bases numbered 6, after V lost 3 bases and J lost 5 bases. Written as DNA, the CDR3 is TGTGCCAGCAGTTTGACAGGGAGCCGCGAGACCCAGTACTTC. Its translation: CASSLTGSRETQYF.

At least ten counts were recorded for this clonotype. The CDR3 reads CASSREGLAGTDTQYF. The CDR3 coding sequence is TGTGCCAGCAGCCGAGAGGGACTAGCGGGCACAGATACGCAGTATTTT. The V gene is TRBV4-2, the J gene TRBJ2-3; TRBD2 matches 11 bases. Germline V gene lookup returns CDR1 LGHNA and CDR2 YNFKEQ. J was trimmed by 1 base and V by 4 bases; bases with no gene match: 4. The CDR3 covers 16 residues.

The rearrangement links TRBV6-2 or TRBV6-3 to TRBJ2-2; 9 positions match TRBD2. In germline, CDR1 is MNHEY, CDR2 SVGEGT. This CDR3 is 15 amino acids long. The V and J ends lost 2 bases and 7 bases, in that order; junction bases with no gene match: 5. CDR3 DNA sequence: TGTGCCAGCAGTTACGGCGGGAGGGCCTTCGGGGAGCTGTTTTTT. Amino acids: CASSYGGRAFGELFF.

There are many counts of this clonotype. The chain employs TRBV27 and TRBJ1-5, with no clear D. Trimming took off 2 bases at V and 7 bases at J, with 12 bases between the two ends. This CDR3 contains 14 residues. The germline gives CDR1 MNHEY, CDR2 SMNVEV (reference sequence). CDR3: CASSLMGIGQPQHF. The CDR3 coding sequence is TGTGCCAGCAGTTTAATGGGGATCGGGCAGCCCCAGCATTTT.

This clonotype was observed a handful of times. V and J are TRBV5-6 and TRBJ1-5; no firm D call. There are 13 residues in the CDR3. Germline values: CDR1 SGHDT, CDR2 YYEEEE. V was pared by 1 base and J by 5 bases, with 7 bases between. DNA for the CDR3: TGTGCCAGCAGCTTGTTCGAGTATCAGCCCCAGCATTTT. Amino acids: CASSLFEYQPQHF.

This clonotype was seen only once. The V call is TRBV24-1, the J call TRBJ2-3, with D unresolved. The CDR3 loop spans 15 amino acids. CDR1 and CDR2 from the germline V gene are KGHDR and SFDVKD. V was cut by 4 bases and J by 4 bases, with 14 bases left in between. CDR3 sequence (DNA): TGTGCCACCAGTGACAGACATCCGGGCCCAGATACGCAGTATTTT. Translating it yields CATSDRHPGPDTQYF.

This clonotype was seen at least ten times. The chain links TRBV5-1 to TRBJ2-6, with no clear D. Trimming removed 1 base at V and 0 bases at J, with 8 bases between. Germline assignment: CDR1 SGHRS and CDR2 YFSETQ. The CDR3 has 16 amino acids. The CDR3 here is CASSLRAASGANVLTF. DNA of the CDR3: TGCGCCAGCAGCTTGAGGGCAGCCTCTGGGGCCAACGTCCTGACTTTC.

This clonotype appeared many times. The gene calls are TRBV11-2 and TRBJ2-7; 8 bases are shared with TRBD1. The germline V gene encodes CDR1 SGHAT and CDR2 FQNNGV. Trimming at V came to 1 base and at J to 3 bases, leaving 5 bases not matched to a gene. The CDR3 is 15 residues long. This chain's CDR3 is CASSLGRGQGYEQYV. The CDR3 coding sequence is TGTGCCAGCAGCTTAGGCCGAGGACAGGGCTACGAGCAGTACGTC.

This clonotype was observed at least ten times. This rearrangement joins TRBV4-3 to TRBJ2-1; D gene unclear. Germline V gives CDR1 LGHNA, CDR2 YSLEER. The CDR3 runs to 15 residues. Trimming left V 0 bases short and J 0 bases short, with 6 bases between. DNA of the CDR3: TGCGCCAGCAGCCAAGAGTTTCTCTCCTACAATGAGCAGTTCTTC. Its translation is CASSQEFLSYNEQFF.

The V call is TRBV7-9, the J call TRBJ2-6; D gene ambiguous. This CDR3 is built from 15 residues. Trimming left V 5 bases short and J 1 base short, with 9 bases between. The germline V gene encodes CDR1 SEHNR and CDR2 FQNEAQ (reference sequence). The CDR3 reads CASSGALSGANVLTF. CDR3 in DNA: TGTGCCAGCAGCGGCGCCCTGTCTGGGGCCAACGTCCTGACTTTC.

The table lists this clonotype with a few counts. This chain joins TRBV12-3 or TRBV12-4 and TRBJ2-5; a possible D gene is TRBD2 (6 bases). Trimming removed 5 bases at V and 5 bases at J, with 15 bases between. The length of the CDR3 is 14 residues. CDR3 residues: CASSHGGIRETQYF. The CDR3 nucleotides are TGTGCCAGCAGTCACGGGGGTATCAGGGAGACCCAGTACTTC.

This clonotype was detected only a few times. This chain connects TRBV24-1 to TRBJ1-1, with TRBD1 matching over 8 bases. Losses at the gene ends were 5 bases for V and 4 bases for J; bases not matched to a gene: 11. The CDR3 has 16 residues. Germline lookup yields CDR1 KGHDR and CDR2 SFDVKD. The CDR3 here is CATSALAAGGITEAFF. CDR3 bases: TGTGCCACCAGTGCTCTTGCGGCAGGGGGCATCACTGAAGCTTTCTTT.

V is TRBV20-1 and J is TRBJ2-1; D tentatively fits TRBD1 or TRBD2 (5 bases each). Between the trimmed V and J ends, which lost 6 bases and 6 bases, there was a span of 18 bases. The CDR3 totals 14 residues. Per germline, CDR1 DFQATT and CDR2 SNEGSKA (reference sequence). The CDR3 region has the DNA TGCAGTGCCGCTTCGATAGGGGAGAGCAATGAGCAGTTCTTC. Translated: CSAASIGESNEQFF.

Ten or more counts support this clonotype. The chain is built from TRBV6-2 or TRBV6-3 and TRBJ2-1; D tentatively fits TRBD1 or TRBD2 (5 bases each). Trimming cost V 6 bases and J 2 bases, with 8 bases left between them. Germline V CDR1 and CDR2: MNHEY, SVGEGT. There are 13 residues in the CDR3. CDR3 bases: TGTGCCAGCAGGGGGACCCCCTACAATGAGCAGTTCTTC. This sequence encodes CASRGTPYNEQFF.